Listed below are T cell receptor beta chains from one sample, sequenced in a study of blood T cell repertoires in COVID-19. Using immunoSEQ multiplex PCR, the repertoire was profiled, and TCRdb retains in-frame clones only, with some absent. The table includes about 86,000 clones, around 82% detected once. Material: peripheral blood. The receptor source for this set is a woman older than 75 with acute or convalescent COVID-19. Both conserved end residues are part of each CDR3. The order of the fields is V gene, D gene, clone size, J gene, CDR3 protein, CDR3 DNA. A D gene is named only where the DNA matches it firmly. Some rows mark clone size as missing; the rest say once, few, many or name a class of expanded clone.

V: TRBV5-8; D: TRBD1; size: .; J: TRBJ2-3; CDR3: CASSLGSGQGTNTDTQYF; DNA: TGTGCCAGCAGCTTGGGGTCCGGACAGGGAACCAACACAGATACGCAGTATTTT
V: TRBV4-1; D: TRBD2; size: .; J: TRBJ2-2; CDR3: CASSLNAPLGLASGELFF; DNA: TGCGCCAGCAGTCTGAACGCCCCCCTGGGACTAGCGTCCGGGGAGCTGTTTTTT
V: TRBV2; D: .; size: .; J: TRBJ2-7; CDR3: CASSEAQGTNEQYF; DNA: TGTGCCAGCAGTGAAGCTCAGGGAACAAACGAGCAGTACTTC
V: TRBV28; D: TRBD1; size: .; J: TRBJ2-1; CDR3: CASSFGTATDEQFF; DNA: TGTGCCAGCAGTTTCGGGACAGCTACAGACGAGCAGTTCTTC
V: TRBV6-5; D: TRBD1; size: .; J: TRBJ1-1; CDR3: CASSPHRGGEAFF; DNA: TGTGCCAGCAGTCCACACAGGGGTGGTGAAGCTTTCTTT
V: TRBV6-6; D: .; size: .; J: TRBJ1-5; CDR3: CASSYGTSDQPQHF; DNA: TGTGCCAGCAGCTACGGGACATCTGATCAGCCCCAGCATTTT
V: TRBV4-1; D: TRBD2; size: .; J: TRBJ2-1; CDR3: CASSQALWGGDNEQFF; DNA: TGCGCCAGCAGCCAAGCCCTGTGGGGGGGGGACAATGAGCAGTTCTTC
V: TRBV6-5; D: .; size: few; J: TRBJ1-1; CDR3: CASQGGPEAFF; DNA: TGTGCCAGCCAGGGAGGACCTGAAGCTTTCTTT
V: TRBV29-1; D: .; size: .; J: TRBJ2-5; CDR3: CSVEGGARETQYF; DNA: TGCAGCGTTGAGGGGGGGGCACGGGAGACCCAGTACTTC
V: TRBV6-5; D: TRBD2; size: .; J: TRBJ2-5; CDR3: CASRLSGGKETQYF; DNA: TGTGCCAGCAGGCTTAGCGGGGGTAAAGAGACCCAGTACTTC
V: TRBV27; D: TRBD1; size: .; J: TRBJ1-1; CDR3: CASITGGSGGNEAFF; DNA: TGTGCCAGCATAACAGGGGGCTCGGGCGGGAATGAAGCTTTCTTT
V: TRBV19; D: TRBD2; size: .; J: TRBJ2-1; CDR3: CASSFSGSSYNEQFF; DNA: TGTGCCAGTAGTTTCAGCGGGAGCTCCTACAATGAGCAGTTCTTC
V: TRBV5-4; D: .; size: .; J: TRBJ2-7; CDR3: CASKKEPNYEQYF; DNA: TGTGCCAGCAAGAAAGAGCCCAACTACGAGCAGTACTTC
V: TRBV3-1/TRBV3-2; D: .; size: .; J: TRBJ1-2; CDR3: CASSQDRPGGYTF; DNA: TGTGCCAGCAGCCAAGATCGACCGGGGGGCTACACCTTC
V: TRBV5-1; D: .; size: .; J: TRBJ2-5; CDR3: CASTLGGKETQYF; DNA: TGCGCCAGCACCTTGGGAGGCAAAGAGACCCAGTACTTC
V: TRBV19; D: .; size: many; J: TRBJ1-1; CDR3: CASSIQEALFTEAFF; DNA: TGTGCCAGTAGTATCCAGGAGGCCCTGTTCACTGAAGCTTTCTTT
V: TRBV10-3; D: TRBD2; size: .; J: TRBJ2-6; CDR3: CATQSGVAGANVLTF; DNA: TGTGCCACCCAGAGCGGGGTAGCTGGGGCCAACGTCCTGACTTTC
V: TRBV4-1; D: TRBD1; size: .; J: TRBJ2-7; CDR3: CASSQDPGGRSYEQYF; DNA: TGCGCCAGCAGCCAAGACCCAGGGGGCAGGTCCTACGAGCAGTACTTC
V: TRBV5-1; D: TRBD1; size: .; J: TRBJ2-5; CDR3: CASSPGTGLQETQYF; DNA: TGCGCCAGCAGCCCCGGGACAGGGCTCCAAGAGACCCAGTACTTC
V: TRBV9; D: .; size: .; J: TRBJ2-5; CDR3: CASSPTGGIGTETQYF; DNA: TGTGCCAGCAGCCCGACCGGAGGGATAGGTACGGAGACCCAGTACTTC
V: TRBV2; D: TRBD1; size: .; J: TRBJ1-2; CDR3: CASSELVSQGADYTF; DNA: TGTGCCAGCAGTGAATTGGTATCCCAGGGGGCTGACTACACCTTC
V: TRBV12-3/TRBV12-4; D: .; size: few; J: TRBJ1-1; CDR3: CASKGVGNTEAFF; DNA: TGTGCCAGCAAGGGGGTCGGGAACACTGAAGCTTTCTTT
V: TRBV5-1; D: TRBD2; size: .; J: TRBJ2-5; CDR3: CASRSGTSGIQETQYF; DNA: TGCGCCAGCAGGTCCGGTACTAGCGGGATCCAAGAGACCCAGTACTTC
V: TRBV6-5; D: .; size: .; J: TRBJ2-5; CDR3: CASSRSGQETQYF; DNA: TGTGCCAGCAGTCGGTCAGGCCAAGAGACCCAGTACTTC
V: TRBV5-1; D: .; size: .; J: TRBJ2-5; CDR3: CASRDAGGQETQYF; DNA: TGCGCCAGCAGGGATGCTGGGGGGCAAGAGACCCAGTACTTC
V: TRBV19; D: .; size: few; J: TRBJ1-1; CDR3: CASSIEAGRDTEAFF; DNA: TGTGCCAGTAGTATAGAAGCGGGACGGGACACTGAAGCTTTCTTT
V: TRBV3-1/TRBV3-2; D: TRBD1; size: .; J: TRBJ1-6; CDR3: CASSRGTENSPLHF; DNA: TGTGCCAGCAGCCGCGGGACAGAAAATTCACCCCTCCACTTT
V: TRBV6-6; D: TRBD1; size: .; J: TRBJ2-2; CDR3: CASSQDRGGQTGELFF; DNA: TGTGCCAGCAGTCAGGACAGGGGTGGGCAAACCGGGGAGCTGTTTTTT
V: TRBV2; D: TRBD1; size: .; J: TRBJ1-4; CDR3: CANGQATNEKLFF; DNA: TGTGCCAACGGACAGGCAACTAATGAAAAACTGTTTTTT
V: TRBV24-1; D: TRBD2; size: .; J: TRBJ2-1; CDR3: CATSSSGRGNEQFF; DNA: TGTGCCACCAGTTCTAGCGGGAGAGGGAATGAGCAGTTCTTC
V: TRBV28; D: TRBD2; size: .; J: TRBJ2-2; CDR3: CASSPAGVQEGELFF; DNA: TGTGCCAGCAGTCCCGCGGGGGTTCAGGAGGGGGAGCTGTTTTTT
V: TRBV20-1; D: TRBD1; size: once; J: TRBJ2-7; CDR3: CSASPTGTYEQYF; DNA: TGCAGTGCTAGTCCGACAGGGACCTACGAGCAGTACTTC
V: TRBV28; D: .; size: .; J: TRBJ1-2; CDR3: CASNPSGVDTYGYTF; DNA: TGTGCCAGCAACCCTTCAGGGGTCGACACCTATGGCTACACCTTC
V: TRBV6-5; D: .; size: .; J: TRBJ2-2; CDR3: CASSYGIASGGELFF; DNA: TGTGCCAGCAGTTACGGGATAGCGTCAGGCGGGGAGCTGTTTTTT
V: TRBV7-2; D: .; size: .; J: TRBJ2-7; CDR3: CASSLAYGNYEQYF; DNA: TGTGCCAGCAGCTTAGCGTACGGGAACTACGAGCAGTACTTC
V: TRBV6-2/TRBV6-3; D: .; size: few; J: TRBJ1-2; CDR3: CASSAYGTYNYGYTF; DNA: TGTGCCAGCAGTGCATACGGGACTTATAACTATGGCTACACCTTC
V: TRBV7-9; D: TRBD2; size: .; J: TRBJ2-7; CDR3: CASSLSGASSYEQYF; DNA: TGTGCCAGCAGCTTAAGCGGGGCTAGTTCCTACGAGCAGTACTTC
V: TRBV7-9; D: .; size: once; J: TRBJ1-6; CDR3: CASSLGGSPLHF; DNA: TGTGCCAGCAGCTTGGGGGGTTCACCCCTCCACTTT
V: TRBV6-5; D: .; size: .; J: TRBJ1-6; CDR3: CATKAGSSYNSPLHF; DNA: TGTGCCACCAAAGCGGGGAGCTCCTATAATTCACCCCTCCACTTT
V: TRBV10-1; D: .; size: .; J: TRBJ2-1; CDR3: CASSETPYNEQFF; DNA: TGCGCCAGCAGTGAGACACCGTACAATGAGCAGTTCTTC
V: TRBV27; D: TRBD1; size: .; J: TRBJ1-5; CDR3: CASRQGSQPQHF; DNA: TGTGCCAGCAGACAGGGGAGTCAGCCCCAGCATTTT
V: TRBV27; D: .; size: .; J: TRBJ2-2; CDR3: CASSPYAGGGGELFF; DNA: TGTGCCAGCAGTCCTTACGCCGGGGGAGGCGGGGAGCTGTTTTTT
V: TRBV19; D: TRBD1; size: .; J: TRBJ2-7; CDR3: CASSTGQGYEQYF; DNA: TGTGCCAGTAGTACCGGACAGGGCTACGAGCAGTACTTC
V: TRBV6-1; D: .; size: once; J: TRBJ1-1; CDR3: CASSEWGGRGSFLKAFF; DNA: TGTGCCAGCAGTGAATGGGGGGGGCGTGGGTCTTTCCTCAAAGCTTTCTTT
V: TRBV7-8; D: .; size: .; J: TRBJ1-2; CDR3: CASSLAQGPGGYTF; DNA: TGTGCCAGCAGCTTAGCCCAGGGGCCGGGTGGCTACACCTTC